The 4 T cell receptor beta chains below all came from one sample that was sequenced in a study of T-cell memory formation after mild COVID-19. One entry per CDR3 protein, called by TCRdb with MiXCR from the 5' RACE reads. The table lists roughly 370,000 distinct CDR3 sequences, about 16% of them singletons. The sequenced material came from PBMCs or a T cell subset sorted from them (not recorded which). Every receptor here comes from a man between 18 and 29 years old who had mild COVID-19 (a few samples of this study predate the infection). Cell type and time point are not known.

The genes are TRBV18 and TRBJ2-5; D is perhaps TRBD1 (5 bases). Trimming cost V 3 bases and J 5 bases, with 10 bases left between them. The V gene's germline CDR1 is KGHSH and CDR2 LQKENI. The CDR3 is 13 amino acids. The CDR3 DNA is TGTGCCAGCTCACCCAGGGTGGAGGAGACCCAGTACTTC. This gives the protein CASSPRVEETQYF.

This clonotype was detected a few times. V usage is TRBV5-6 and J usage is TRBJ1-3; D uncertain. The V end was cut by 3 bases, the J end by 3 bases, with 19 bases between. Germline V gene data show CDR1 as SGHDT and CDR2 as YYEEEE. This CDR3 region has 17 residues. The CDR3, as DNA: TGTGCCAGCAGCTCAACCGTTCTAACGAGGCATGGAAACACCATATATTTT. The encoded protein is CASSSTVLTRHGNTIYF.

In this sample, this clonotype turned up a few times. The V and J genes are TRBV20-1 and TRBJ2-7; D ambiguous. V lost 2 bases and J lost 1, with 9 bases in between. The CDR3 is made up of 13 amino acids. CDR1 DFQATT and CDR2 SNEGSKA come from the germline V gene (reference sequence). CDR3: CSARSADSYEQYF. The CDR3 bases are TGCAGTGCTAGAAGTGCCGATTCCTACGAGCAGTACTTC.

The rearrangement joins TRBV4-1 to TRBJ2-5; 7 bases are a match to TRBD2. Germline V gene lookup returns CDR1 MGHRA and CDR2 YSYEKL. This CDR3 contains 15 residues. J lost 4 bases, V lost 1 base, and 6 bases had no gene match. The CDR3, as DNA: TGCGCCAGCAGCCAAGGCGCGGGGGACGGAGAGACCCAGTACTTC. Translated, it gives CASSQGAGDGETQYF.